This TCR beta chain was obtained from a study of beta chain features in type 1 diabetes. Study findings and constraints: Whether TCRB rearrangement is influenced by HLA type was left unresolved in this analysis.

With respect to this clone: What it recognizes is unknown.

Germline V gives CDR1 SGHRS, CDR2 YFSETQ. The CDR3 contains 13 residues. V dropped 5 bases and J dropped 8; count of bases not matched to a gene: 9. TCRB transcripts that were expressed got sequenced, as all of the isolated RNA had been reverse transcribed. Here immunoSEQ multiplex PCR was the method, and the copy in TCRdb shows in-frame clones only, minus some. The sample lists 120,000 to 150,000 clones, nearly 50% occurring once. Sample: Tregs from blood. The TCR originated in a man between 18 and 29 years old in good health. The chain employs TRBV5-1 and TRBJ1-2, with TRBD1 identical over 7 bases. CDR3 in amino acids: CASRGQAPAGYTF. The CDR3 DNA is TGCGCCAGCAGAGGACAGGCCCCGGCGGGCTACACCTTC.